The following is a TCR beta chain sequence with its context. The treatment here: around 19 received Ad26.COV2.S at low or high dose, single or two shots; about 5 received placebo; per-sample allocation not given. Following the first vaccine or placebo injection, samples were taken on day 63. The data originate from a study of Ad26.COV2.S vaccination and SARS-CoV-2 variants. In the study overall: Intramuscular Ad26.COV2.S at 5x10^10 or 1x10^11 viral particles.

Produced via immunoSEQ multiplex PCR; TCRdb's table is partial and in-frame only. The table includes about 480,000 clones, roughly nine tenths detected once. V was trimmed by 2 bases and J by 11 bases, leaving 21 bases between them. Germline V CDR1 and CDR2: WSHSY, SAAADI. The CDR3 spans 15 residues. Sequencing used peripheral blood, obtained in a trial of Ad26.COV2.S vaccine versus placebo. The rearrangement links TRBV10-2 to TRBJ1-1; D gene uncertain. The sequence was collected from a person aged 18 to 65 who received the Ad26.COV2.S COVID-19 vaccine or a placebo. DNA of the CDR3: TGCGCCAGCAGTGAGACCTCCCCCGGGCCCCTAGGGGCTTTCTTT. The encoded protein is CASSETSPGPLGAFF.